This T cell receptor (beta chain) was retrieved from a study of cytomegalovirus exposure and HLA in healthy donors. Overall study findings and caveats: From TCR beta sequences, most subjects' HLA-A and HLA-B alleles were reportedly predicted accurately. The authors judged a highly shared variant cluster likely a sequencing artifact.

This clone was picked up a small number of times. The antigen remains unidentified. CDR3 length equals 14 residues. Trimming cost V 5 bases and J 4 bases, with 14 bases left between them. CDR1 and CDR2 (germline): MNHEY, SVGAGI. The PCR used 60 Vbeta and 13 Jbeta primers. The assay was immunoSEQ multiplex PCR, and TCRdb's table has in-frame clones only and misses some. Among approximately 120,000 clones listed, approximately 69% were seen once. This receptor was identified in a man aged 35 to 55 in good health and CMV-seropositive. Sequences were obtained from PBMCs. The chain has TRBV6-5 and TRBJ2-5; D is perhaps TRBD1 (5 bases). The CDR3 nucleotides are TGTGCCAGCAGTGAAGGCAGGGATGTAGAGACCCAGTACTTC. Amino acid sequence: CASSEGRDVETQYF.